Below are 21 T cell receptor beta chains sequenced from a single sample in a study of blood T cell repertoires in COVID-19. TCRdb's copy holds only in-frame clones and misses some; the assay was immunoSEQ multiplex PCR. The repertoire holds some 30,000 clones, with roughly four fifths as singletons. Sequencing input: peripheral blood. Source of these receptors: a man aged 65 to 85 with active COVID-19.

CDR3 sequence reads: CASSSLAGGRYNEQFF. The CDR3 DNA reads as TGCGCCAGCAGCTCCCTAGCGGGGGGGCGGTACAATGAGCAGTTCTTC. V and J are TRBV5-1 and TRBJ2-1; TRBD2 matches at 12 bases. The germline V gene encodes CDR1 SGHRS and CDR2 YFSETQ. The J segment lost 4 bases and the V segment lost 3 bases, leaving 5 bases of the junction unmatched. CDR3 length equals 16 residues. Full variable domain (remainder filled in from reference TRBV5-1 and TRBJ2-1): KAGVTQTPRYLIKTRGQQVTLSCSPISGHRSVSWYQQTPGQGLQFLFEYFSETQRNKGNFPGRFSGRQFSNSRSEMNVSTLELGDSALYLCASSSLAGGRYNEQFFGPGTRLTVL.

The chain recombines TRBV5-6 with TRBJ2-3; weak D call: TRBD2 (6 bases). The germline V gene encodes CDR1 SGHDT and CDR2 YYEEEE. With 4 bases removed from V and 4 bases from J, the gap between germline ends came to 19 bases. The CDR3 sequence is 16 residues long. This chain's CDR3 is CASSVGTSLLADTQYF. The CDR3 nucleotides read TGTGCCAGCAGCGTAGGGACTTCTCTGCTCGCAGATACGCAGTATTTT.

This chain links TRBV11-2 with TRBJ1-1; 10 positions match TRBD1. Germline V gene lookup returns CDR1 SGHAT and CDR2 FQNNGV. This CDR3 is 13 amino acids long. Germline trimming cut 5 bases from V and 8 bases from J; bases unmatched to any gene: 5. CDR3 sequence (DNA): TGTGCCAGCAGCGTCGACAGGGGGCTGGAAGCTTTCTTT. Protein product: CASSVDRGLEAFF.

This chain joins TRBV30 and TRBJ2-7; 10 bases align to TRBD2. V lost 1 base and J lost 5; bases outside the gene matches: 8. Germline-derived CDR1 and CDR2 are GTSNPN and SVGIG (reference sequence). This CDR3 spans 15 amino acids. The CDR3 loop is CAWSAGTSETNEQYF. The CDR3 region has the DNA TGTGCCTGGAGTGCCGGGACTAGCGAGACGAACGAGCAGTACTTC.

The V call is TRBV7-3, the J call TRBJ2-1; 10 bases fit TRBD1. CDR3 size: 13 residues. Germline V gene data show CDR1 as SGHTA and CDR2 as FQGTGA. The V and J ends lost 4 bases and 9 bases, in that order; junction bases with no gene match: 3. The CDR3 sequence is CASSSRDRGEQFF. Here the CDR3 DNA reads TGTGCCAGCAGCTCCCGGGACAGGGGTGAGCAGTTCTTC.

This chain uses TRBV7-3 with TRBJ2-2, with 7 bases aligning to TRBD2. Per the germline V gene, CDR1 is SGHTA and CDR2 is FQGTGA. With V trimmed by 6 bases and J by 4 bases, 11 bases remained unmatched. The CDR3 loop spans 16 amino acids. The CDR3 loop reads CASSPWGGRGTGELFF. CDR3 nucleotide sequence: TGTGCCAGCAGTCCTTGGGGCGGGAGAGGCACCGGGGAGCTGTTTTTT.

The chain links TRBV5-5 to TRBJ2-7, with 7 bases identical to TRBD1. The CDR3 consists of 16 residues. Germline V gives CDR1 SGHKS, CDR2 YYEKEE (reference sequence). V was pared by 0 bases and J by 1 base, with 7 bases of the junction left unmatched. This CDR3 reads CASSLATGLFSYEQYF. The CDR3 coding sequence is TGTGCCAGCAGCTTGGCGACAGGGCTGTTTTCCTACGAGCAGTACTTC.

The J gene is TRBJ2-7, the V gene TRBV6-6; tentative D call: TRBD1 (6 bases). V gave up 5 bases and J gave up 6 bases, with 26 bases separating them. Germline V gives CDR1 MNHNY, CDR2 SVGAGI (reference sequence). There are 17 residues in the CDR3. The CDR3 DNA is TGTGCCAGCAGTCCTACACCCCTTAATTCCGGACAGCCCGAGCAGTACTTC. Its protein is CASSPTPLNSGQPEQYF.

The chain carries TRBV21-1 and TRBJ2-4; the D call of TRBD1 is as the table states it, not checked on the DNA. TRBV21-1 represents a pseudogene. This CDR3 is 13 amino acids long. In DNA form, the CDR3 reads TGTGCCAGCACCAGGACAGGGGGAAACATTCAGTACTTC. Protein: CASTRTGGNIQYF.

The CDR3 protein is CASSQRTGESPLHF. CDR3 nucleotides: TGCGCCAGCAGCCAACGGACAGGGGAATCACCCCTCCACTTT. The rearrangement joins TRBV4-1 to TRBJ1-6; 9 positions agree with TRBD1. The V segment lost 2 bases and the J segment 10 bases; nucleotides outside the gene matches: 3. Germline V gene lookup returns CDR1 MGHRA and CDR2 YSYEKL. This CDR3 has 14 amino acids.

CDR3 amino acids: CASSFLGGVYNEQYF. In DNA, the CDR3 is TGCGCCAGCAGCTTTTTAGGGGGCGTTTATAACGAGCAGTACTTC. The chain employs TRBV5-1 and TRBJ2-7; TRBD1 aligns across 7 bases. Trimming removed 2 bases from V and 5 bases from J; junction bases left unmatched: 10. The germline V gene has CDR1 SGHRS and CDR2 YFSETQ. The CDR3 has 15 residues.

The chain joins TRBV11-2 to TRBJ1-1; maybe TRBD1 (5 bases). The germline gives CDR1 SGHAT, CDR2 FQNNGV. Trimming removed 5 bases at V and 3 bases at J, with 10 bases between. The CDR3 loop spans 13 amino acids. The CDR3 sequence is CASSLAGYTEAFF. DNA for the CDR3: TGTGCCAGCAGCCTAGCAGGGTACACTGAAGCTTTCTTT.

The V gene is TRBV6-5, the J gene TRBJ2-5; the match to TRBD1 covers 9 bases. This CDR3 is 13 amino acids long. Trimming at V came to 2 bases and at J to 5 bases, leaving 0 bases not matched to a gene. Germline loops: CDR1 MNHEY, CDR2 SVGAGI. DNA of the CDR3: TGTGCCAGCAGTTACGGGACAGGGGAGACCCAGTACTTC. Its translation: CASSYGTGETQYF.

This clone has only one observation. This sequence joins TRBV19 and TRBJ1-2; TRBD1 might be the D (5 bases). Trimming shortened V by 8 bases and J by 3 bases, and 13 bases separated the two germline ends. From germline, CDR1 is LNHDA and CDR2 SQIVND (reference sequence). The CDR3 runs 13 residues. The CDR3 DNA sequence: TGTGCCAGTCACAGTAGGGGATACTATGGCTACACCTTC. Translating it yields CASHSRGYYGYTF.

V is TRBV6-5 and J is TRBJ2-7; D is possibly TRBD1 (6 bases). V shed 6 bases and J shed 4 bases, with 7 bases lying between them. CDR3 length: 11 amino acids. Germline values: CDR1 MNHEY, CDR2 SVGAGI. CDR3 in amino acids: CASRGAYEQYF. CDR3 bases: TGTGCCAGCAGGGGGGCTTACGAGCAGTACTTC.

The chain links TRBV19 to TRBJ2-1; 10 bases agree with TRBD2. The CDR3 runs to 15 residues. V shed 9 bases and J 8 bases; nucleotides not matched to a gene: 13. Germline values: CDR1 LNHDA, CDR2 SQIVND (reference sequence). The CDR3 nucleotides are TGTGCCAGCAGAGCCCTAGCGGGGGCCGGGGATGAGCAGTTCTTC. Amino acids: CASRALAGAGDEQFF.

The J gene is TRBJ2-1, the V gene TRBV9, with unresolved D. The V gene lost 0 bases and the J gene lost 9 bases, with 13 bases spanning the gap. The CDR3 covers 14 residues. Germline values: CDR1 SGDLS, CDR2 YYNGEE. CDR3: CASSVGSGSGEQFF. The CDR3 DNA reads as TGTGCCAGCAGCGTAGGATCCGGGTCGGGTGAGCAGTTCTTC.

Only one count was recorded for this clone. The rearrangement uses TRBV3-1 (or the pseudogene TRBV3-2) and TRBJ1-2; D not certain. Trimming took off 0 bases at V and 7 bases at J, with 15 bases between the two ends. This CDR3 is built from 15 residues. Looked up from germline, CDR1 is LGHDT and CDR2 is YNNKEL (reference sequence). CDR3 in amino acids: CASSQDHTVVFGYTF. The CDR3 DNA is TGTGCCAGCAGCCAAGATCATACAGTAGTATTTGGCTACACCTTC.

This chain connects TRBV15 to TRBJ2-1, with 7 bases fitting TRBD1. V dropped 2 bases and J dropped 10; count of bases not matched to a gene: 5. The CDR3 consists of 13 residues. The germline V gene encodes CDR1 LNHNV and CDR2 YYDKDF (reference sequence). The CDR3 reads CATSRFTGEEQFF. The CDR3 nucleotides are TGTGCCACCAGCAGATTTACAGGGGAGGAGCAGTTCTTC.

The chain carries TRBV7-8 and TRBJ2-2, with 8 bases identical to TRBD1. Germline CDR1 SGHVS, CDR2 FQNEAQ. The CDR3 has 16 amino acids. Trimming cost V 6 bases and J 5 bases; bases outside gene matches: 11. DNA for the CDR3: TGTGCCAGCAGACGAGGACAGGGAGGACGGACCGGGGAGCTGTTTTTT. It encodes CASRRGQGGRTGELFF. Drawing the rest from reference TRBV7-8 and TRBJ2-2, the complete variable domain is GAGVSQSPRYKVAKRGQDVALRCDPISGHVSLFWYQQALGQGPEFLTYFQNEAQLDKSGLPSDRFFAERPEGSVSTLKIQRTQQEDSAVYLCASRRGQGGRTGELFFGEGSRLTVL.

The CDR3 loop reads CASSFGRDRASGANVLTF. DNA of the CDR3: TGTGCCAGCAGCTTCGGGCGAGACAGGGCGTCTGGGGCCAACGTCCTGACTTTC. The rearrangement joins TRBV5-4 to TRBJ2-6, with 7 positions matching TRBD1. Germline assignment: CDR1 SGHNT and CDR2 YYREEE (reference sequence). V trimming: 2 bases; J trimming: 1 base; junction bases outside the gene matches: 9. This CDR3 is built from 18 residues.